This TCR beta chain was sequenced for a study of cytomegalovirus exposure and HLA in healthy donors. Trimming pared 3 bases from V and 1 base from J, leaving 13 bases between. Germline V CDR1 and CDR2: GTSNPN, SVGIG (reference sequence). This CDR3 region has 15 residues. This PCR relied on a set of 60 Vbeta primers and 13 Jbeta primers. TCRdb's copy holds only in-frame clones and misses some; the assay was immunoSEQ multiplex PCR. The profile covers around 140,000 clones, with 75% to 80% appearing a single time and 2% to 3% taken by the ten largest. The sample was PBMCs. The sequence derives from a woman aged 18 to 35 in good health and CMV-seropositive. The chain has TRBV30 and TRBJ1-5; D might be TRBD1 (5 bases). CDR3 in amino acids: CAWSRARGSNQPQHF. In DNA, the CDR3 is TGTGCCTGGAGCCGCGCAAGGGGAAGCAATCAGCCCCAGCATTTT.